The subject of this entry is one TCR beta chain. CDR1 and CDR2 from the germline V gene are ENHRY and SYGVKD. This CDR3 contains 18 residues. V trimming: 4 bases; J trimming: 6 bases; junction bases outside the gene matches: 14. This specimen comes from a study of cytomegalovirus exposure and HLA in healthy donors. Primers included in the PCR were 60 Vbeta and 13 Jbeta primers. Sequenced by immunoSEQ multiplex PCR; TCRdb stores in-frame clones only, minus some. Of 130,000 to 150,000 clones in the sample, nearly 80% were seen once. This receptor was identified in a male donor in good health and CMV-seronegative. Sequencing used PBMCs. The V gene is TRBV10-3, the J gene TRBJ2-3, with TRBD2 matching 12 bases. The CDR3 sequence is CAISGRLAGVSGGDTQYF. The CDR3, as DNA: TGTGCCATCAGTGGGCGACTAGCGGGGGTCTCGGGAGGGGATACGCAGTATTTT.